The rows below give T cell receptor beta chains drawn from one sample of a study of PD-1 blockade in classical Hodgkin lymphoma. TCRdb's copy holds only in-frame clones and misses some; the assay was immunoSEQ multiplex PCR. Of about 46,000 clones listed, about three quarters are singletons. This material consisted of peripheral blood mononuclear cells (PBMCs), taken at baseline. The receptor set was obtained from a human donor with classical Hodgkin lymphoma. Each CDR3 is given with its conserved first and last residue. Each record gives: V gene, clone size, D gene, J gene, CDR3 protein, CDR3 DNA. D genes are given only for firm matches. Clone sizes are given selectively: once, few, many, or a class where the clone is expanded.

V: TRBV19
size: few
D: TRBD2
J: TRBJ2-2
CDR3: CASTGIAGADGELFF
DNA: TGTGCCAGTACTGGGATAGCGGGAGCGGACGGGGAGCTGTTTTTT

V: TRBV19
size: -
D: -
J: TRBJ1-1
CDR3: CASSIGHGGTEAFF
DNA: TGTGCCAGTAGTATTGGACACGGGGGCACTGAAGCTTTCTTT

V: TRBV5-1
size: -
D: -
J: TRBJ2-7
CDR3: CASSSFQGYEQYF
DNA: TGCGCCAGCAGCTCTTTTCAGGGCTACGAGCAGTACTTC

V: TRBV28
size: -
D: TRBD1
J: TRBJ1-2
CDR3: CASRYPGQSYGYTF
DNA: TGTGCCAGCAGATATCCGGGACAGAGTTATGGCTACACCTTC

V: TRBV4-1
size: once
D: TRBD2
J: TRBJ2-7
CDR3: CASSQERAGGPREQYF
DNA: TGCGCCAGCAGCCAAGAGAGGGCGGGGGGGCCTCGCGAGCAGTACTTC

V: TRBV5-1
size: -
D: -
J: TRBJ2-2
CDR3: CASSLVGQETGELFF
DNA: TGCGCCAGCAGCTTGGTGGGACAAGAAACCGGGGAGCTGTTTTTT

V: TRBV29-1
size: few
D: -
J: TRBJ1-1
CDR3: CSVEGGWF
DNA: TGCAGCGTTGAAGGGGGGTGGTTT

V: TRBV9
size: -
D: TRBD1
J: TRBJ2-2
CDR3: CASSFGGQVNTGELFF
DNA: TGTGCCAGCAGCTTCGGAGGACAGGTGAACACCGGGGAGCTGTTTTTT

V: TRBV20-1
size: -
D: -
J: TRBJ2-3
CDR3: CSARRGDTQYF
DNA: TGCAGTGCTAGAAGGGGTGATACGCAGTATTTT

V: TRBV29-1
size: -
D: -
J: TRBJ2-7
CDR3: CSVEGGNSYEQYF
DNA: TGCAGCGTTGAAGGAGGGAACTCCTACGAGCAGTACTTC